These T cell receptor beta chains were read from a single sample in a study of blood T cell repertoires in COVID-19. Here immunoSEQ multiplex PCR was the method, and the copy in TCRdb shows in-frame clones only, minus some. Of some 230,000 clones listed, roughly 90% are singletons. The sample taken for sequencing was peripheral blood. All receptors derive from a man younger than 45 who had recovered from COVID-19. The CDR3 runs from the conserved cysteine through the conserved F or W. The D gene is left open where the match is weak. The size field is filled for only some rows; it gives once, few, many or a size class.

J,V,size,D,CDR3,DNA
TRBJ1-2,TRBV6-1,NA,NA,CASSEGLIYGYTF,TGTGCCAGCAGTGAGGGACTCATCTATGGCTACACCTTC
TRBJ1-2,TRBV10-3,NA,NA,CAISESEQELPYTF,TGTGCCATCAGTGAGTCAGAACAGGAGCTCCCCTACACCTTC
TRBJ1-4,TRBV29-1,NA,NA,CSVGLGTNEKLFF,TGCAGCGTGGGACTTGGGACTAATGAAAAACTGTTTTTT
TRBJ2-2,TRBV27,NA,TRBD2,CASSGESTPGTSGFTSNTGELFF,TGTGCCAGCAGTGGGGAGAGTACTCCCGGGACTAGCGGGTTCACTTCGAACACCGGGGAGCTGTTTTTT
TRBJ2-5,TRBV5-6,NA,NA,CASSSSGTKETQYF,TGTGCCAGCAGCTCTTCAGGGACAAAAGAGACCCAGTACTTC
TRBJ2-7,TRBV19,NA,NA,CASSTYGTIYEQYF,TGTGCCAGTAGTACTTATGGGACAATCTACGAGCAGTACTTC
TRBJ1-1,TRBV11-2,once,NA,CASSSLGRTEAFF,TGTGCCAGCAGCTCCCTGGGGCGTACTGAAGCTTTCTTT
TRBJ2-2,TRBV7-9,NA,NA,CASSYRGSLFF,TGTGCCAGCAGCTATAGGGGTTCGCTGTTTTTT
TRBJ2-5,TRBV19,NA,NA,CASSIGGRDKTQYF,TGTGCCAGTAGTATAGGTGGCAGGGACAAGACCCAGTACTTC
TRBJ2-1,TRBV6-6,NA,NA,CASSYRTLGGNEQFF,TGTGCCAGCAGTTACAGGACCCTTGGGGGGAATGAGCAGTTCTTC
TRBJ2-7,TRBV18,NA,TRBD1,CASSPPDRVRSYEQYF,TGTGCCAGCTCACCGCCAGACAGGGTGCGGAGCTACGAGCAGTACTTC
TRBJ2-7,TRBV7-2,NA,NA,CASSLVPVSYEQYF,TGTGCCAGCAGCTTAGTACCGGTTTCCTACGAGCAGTACTTC
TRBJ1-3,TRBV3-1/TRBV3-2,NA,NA,CASSQDHSGNTIYF,TGTGCCAGCAGCCAAGATCACTCTGGAAACACCATATATTTT
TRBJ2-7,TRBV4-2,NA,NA,CASSQVLRVGDSYEQYF,TGTGCCAGCAGCCAAGTTCTTAGAGTGGGAGATTCCTACGAGCAGTACTTC
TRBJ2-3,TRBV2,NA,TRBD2,CASILGLAGGTDTQYF,TGTGCCAGCATTCTCGGACTAGCGGGGGGTACAGATACGCAGTATTTT
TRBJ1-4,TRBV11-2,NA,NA,CASSPMGQKGATNEKLFF,TGTGCCAGCAGCCCCATGGGGCAAAAGGGGGCAACTAATGAAAAACTGTTTTTT